This TCR beta chain stems from a study of blood T cell repertoires in COVID-19. Turning to the study itself: COVID-19 samples collected from the United States, Italy and Spain covered acute and convalescent phases.

CDR1 is MNHEY and CDR2 is SVGAGI in the germline V gene. CDR3 length: 15 amino acids. V dropped 8 bases and J dropped 4 bases, with 17 bases sitting between them. The study drew participants aged about 18 to 95 years from about two dozen US areas. This clone has only one observation. Generated by immunoSEQ multiplex PCR, the TCRdb table keeps only in-frame clones and is missing some. This sample has 140,000 or so clones; roughly four fifths occur once, and the top ten carry roughly 3.4%. The chain is built from TRBV6-5 and TRBJ2-2; tentatively, D is TRBD1 (5 bases). This receptor was obtained from a woman between 45 and 65 years old with acute COVID-19. The material sequenced was PBMCs or T cells enriched from blood (not recorded which). CDR3 sequence reads: CASGRRDFFTGELFF. CDR3 DNA sequence: TGTGCCAGCGGACGCAGGGATTTTTTCACCGGGGAGCTGTTTTTT.